This T cell receptor (beta chain) is drawn from a study of cytomegalovirus exposure and HLA in healthy donors. Germline CDR1 and CDR2: MDHEN and SYDVKM. V lost 2 bases to trimming and J lost 7 bases; unmatched junction nucleotides: 4. The length of the CDR3 is 15 residues. Concerning this clone itself: Its antigen remains unidentified.

The PCR employed 60 Vbeta primers together with 13 Jbeta primers. Assay used: immunoSEQ multiplex PCR; TCRdb lists only in-frame clones, some missing. The repertoire includes 180,000 or so clones, more than 65% of them detected once, and around 1.5% sits in the top ten. Overall study findings and caveats: Upon later analysis, HLA-associated TCR beta chains proved more clonally expanded than other, equally common chains. Highest at DRB1 and lowest at HLA-C, TCR association rates differed among HLA loci in a later analysis. A later analysis linked a missense variant in DCLRE1C to the trimming of TCR beta V and J genes.

The specimen sequenced was PBMCs. This clonotype originated in a male donor in good health and CMV-seronegative. The rearrangement joins TRBV28 to TRBJ2-2; TRBD2 agrees at 10 bases. Here the CDR3 DNA reads TGTGCCAGCAGTTTACTAGCGGGAGTACACGGGGAGCTGTTTTTT. The encoded protein is CASSLLAGVHGELFF.